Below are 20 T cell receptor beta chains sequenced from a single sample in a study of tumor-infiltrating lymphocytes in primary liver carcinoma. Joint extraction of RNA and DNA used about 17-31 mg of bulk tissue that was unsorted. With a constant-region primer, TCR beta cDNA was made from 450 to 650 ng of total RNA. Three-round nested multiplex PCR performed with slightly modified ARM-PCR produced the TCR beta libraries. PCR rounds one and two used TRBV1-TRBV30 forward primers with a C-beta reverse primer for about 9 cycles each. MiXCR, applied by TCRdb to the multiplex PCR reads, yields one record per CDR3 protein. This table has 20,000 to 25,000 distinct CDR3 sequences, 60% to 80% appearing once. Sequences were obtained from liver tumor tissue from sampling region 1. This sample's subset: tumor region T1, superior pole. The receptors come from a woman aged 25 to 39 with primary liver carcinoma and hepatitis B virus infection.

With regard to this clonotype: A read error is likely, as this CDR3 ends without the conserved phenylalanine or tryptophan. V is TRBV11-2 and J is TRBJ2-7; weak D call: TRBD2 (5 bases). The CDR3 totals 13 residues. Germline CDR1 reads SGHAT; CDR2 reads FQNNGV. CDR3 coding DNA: TGTACCAGCAAGATTGCGGGTAATTACGAGCAGTACATC. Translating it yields CTSKIAGNYEQYI.

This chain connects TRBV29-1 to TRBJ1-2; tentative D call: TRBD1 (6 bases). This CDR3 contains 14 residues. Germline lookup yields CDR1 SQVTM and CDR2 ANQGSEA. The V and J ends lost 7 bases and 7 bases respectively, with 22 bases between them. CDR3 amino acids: CSGGDTGRTTGYTF. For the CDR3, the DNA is TGCAGCGGTGGGGACACAGGGAGGACGACTGGCTACACCTTC.

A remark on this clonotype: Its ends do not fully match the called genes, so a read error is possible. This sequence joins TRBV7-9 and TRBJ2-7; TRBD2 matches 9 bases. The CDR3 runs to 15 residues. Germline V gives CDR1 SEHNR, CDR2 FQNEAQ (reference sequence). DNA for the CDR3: TGTTCCAGCAGGTGGGGACTAGCTGCACCTTACGAGCAGTACTTC. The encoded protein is CSSRWGLAAPYEQYF.

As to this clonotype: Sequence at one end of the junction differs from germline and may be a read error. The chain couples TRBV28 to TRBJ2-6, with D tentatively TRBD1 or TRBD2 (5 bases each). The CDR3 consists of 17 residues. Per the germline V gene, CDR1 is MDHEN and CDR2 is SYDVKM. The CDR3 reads CASSLNGVSSGANVMTF. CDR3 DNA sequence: TGTGCTAGCAGTTTAAACGGGGTGAGCTCTGGGGCCAACGTCATGACTTTC.

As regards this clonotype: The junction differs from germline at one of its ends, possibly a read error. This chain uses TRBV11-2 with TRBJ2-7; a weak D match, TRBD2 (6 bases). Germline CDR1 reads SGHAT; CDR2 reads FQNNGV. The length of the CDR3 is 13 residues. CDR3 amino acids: CASNIAGNYEQYF. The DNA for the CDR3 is TGTGCCAGCAATATTGCGGGGAACTATGAGCAGTACTTT. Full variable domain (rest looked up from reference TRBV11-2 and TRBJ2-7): EAGVAQSPRYKIIEKRQSVAFWCNPISGHATLYWYQQILGQGPKLLIQFQNNGVVDDSQLPKDRFSAERLKGVDSTLKIQPAKLEDSAVYLCASNIAGNYEQYFGPGTRLTVT.

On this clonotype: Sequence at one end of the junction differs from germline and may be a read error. The chain's CDR3 is CASSYLGSSGAIVLTF. The CDR3 DNA sequence: TGTGCCAGCAGTTACTTAGGCAGCTCTGGGGCCATCGTCCTGACCTTC. The chain joins TRBV6-5 to TRBJ2-6; maybe TRBD1 (5 bases). In germline, CDR1 is MNHEY, CDR2 SVGAGI. The CDR3 covers 16 residues.

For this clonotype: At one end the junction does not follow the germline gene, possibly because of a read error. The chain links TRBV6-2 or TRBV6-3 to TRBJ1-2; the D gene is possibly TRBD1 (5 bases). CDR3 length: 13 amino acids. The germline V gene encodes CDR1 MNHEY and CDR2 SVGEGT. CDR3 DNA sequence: TGTGCCAGGAGTCCACAGGCAGAGTATGGCTACACGTTC. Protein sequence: CARSPQAEYGYTF.

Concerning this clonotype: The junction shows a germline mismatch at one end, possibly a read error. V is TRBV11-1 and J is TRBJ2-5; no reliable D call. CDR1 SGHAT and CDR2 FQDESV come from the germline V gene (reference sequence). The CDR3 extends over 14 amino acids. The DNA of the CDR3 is TGTGCCAGCAGCTTAGCAGGGTGCGAAGAGACCAAGTTCTTC. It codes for CASSLAGCEETKFF.

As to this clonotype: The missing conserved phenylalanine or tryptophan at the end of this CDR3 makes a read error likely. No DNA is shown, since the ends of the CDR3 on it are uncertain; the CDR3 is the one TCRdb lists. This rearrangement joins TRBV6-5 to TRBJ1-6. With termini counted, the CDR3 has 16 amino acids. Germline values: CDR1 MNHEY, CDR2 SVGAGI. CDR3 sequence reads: CASIEQSAIYNSPLPY.

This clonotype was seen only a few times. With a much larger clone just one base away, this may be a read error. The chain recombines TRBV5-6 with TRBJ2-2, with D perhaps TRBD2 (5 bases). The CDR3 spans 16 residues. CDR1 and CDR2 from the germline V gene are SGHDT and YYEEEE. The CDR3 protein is CASSTPQAEYTGELVF. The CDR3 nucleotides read TGTGCCAGCAGCACCCCCCAGGCAGAATACACCGGGGAGCTGGTTTTT.

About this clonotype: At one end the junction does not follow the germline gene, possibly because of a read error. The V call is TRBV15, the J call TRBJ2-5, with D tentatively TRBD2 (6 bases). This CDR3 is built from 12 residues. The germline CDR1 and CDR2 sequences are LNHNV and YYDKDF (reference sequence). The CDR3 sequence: CTTNRDRETQYF. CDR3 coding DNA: TGTACCACCAACAGAGATCGGGAGACCCAATACTTC.

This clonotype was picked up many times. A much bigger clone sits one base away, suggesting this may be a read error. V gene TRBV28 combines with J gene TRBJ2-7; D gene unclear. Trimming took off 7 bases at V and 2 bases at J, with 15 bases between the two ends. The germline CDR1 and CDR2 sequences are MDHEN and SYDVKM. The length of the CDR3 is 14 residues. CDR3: CASILSRAPYEQYF. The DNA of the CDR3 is TGTGCCAGCATTTTGAGTCGGGCCCCCTACGAGCAGTACTTC. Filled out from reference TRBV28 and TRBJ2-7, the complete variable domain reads DVKVTQSSRYLVKRTGEKVFLECVQDMDHENMFWYRQDPGLGLRLIYFSYDVKMKEKGDIPEGYSVSREKKERFSLILESASTNQTSMYLCASILSRAPYEQYFGPGTRLTVT.

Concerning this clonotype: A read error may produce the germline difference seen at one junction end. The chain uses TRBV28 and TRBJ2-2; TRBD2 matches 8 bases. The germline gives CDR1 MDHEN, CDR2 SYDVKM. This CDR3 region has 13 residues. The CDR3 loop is CASGLSGSEELFF. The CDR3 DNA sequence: TGTGCCAGCGGTTTGAGCGGGAGCGAGGAGCTGTTTTTC.

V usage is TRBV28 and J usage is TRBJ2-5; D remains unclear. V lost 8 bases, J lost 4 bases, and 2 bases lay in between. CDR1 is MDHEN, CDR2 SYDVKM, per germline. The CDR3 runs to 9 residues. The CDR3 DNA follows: TGTGCCAGCGGAGAGACCCAGTACTTC. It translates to CASGETQYF.

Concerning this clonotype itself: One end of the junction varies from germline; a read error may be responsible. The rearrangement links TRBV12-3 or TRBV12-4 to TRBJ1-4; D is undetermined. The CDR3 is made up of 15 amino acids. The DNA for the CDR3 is TGTGCCAGAAGTTTTCACGGAGCCATGAATGAAAAACTGTTTTTT. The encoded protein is CARSFHGAMNEKLFF.

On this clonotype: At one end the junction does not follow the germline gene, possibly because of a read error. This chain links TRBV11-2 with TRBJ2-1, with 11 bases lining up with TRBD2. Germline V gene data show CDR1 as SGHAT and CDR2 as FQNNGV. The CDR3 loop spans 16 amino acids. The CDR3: CDSSTSLAGGYNEQFF. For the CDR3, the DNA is TGCGACAGCAGCACTTCTCTAGCGGGAGGATACAATGAGCAGTTCTTC.

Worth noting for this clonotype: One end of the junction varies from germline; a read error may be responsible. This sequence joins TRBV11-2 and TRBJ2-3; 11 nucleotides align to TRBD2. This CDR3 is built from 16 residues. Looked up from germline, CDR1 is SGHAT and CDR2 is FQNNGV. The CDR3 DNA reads TGTGCCAGCAGCGCGGGACTAGCGGATATTGTTGATAAGCAGTACTTT. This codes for CASSAGLADIVDKQYF.

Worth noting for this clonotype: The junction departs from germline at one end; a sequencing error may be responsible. The CDR3 DNA is TGCTCCAGCAGCCCGCAACAGGGGGGCTCTATACTAGCGGGGACAGCTACGCAGTATTTT. It codes for CSSSPQQGGSILAGTATQYF. The chain has TRBV4-1 and TRBJ2-3; 10 bases map to TRBD2. CDR3 length: 20 amino acids. Germline V gene data show CDR1 as MGHRA and CDR2 as YSYEKL.

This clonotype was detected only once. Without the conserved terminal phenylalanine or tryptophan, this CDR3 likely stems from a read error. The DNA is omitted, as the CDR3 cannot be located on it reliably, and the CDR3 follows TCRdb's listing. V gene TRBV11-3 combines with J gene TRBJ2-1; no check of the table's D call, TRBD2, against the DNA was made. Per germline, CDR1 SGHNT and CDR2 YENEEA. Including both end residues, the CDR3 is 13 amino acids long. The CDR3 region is CAGASRSGNEHFY.

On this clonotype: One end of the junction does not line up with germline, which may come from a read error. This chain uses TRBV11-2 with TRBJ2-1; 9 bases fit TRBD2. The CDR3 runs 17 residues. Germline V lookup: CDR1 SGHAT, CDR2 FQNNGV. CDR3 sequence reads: CACSLGVSGSVFNEQFF. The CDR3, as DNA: TGTGCCTGCAGCTTAGGGGTTAGCGGGAGTGTCTTCAATGAGCAGTTCTTC.